A single sample is the source of the 20 T cell receptor beta chains below, sequenced in a study of CD8 T cells in Susac syndrome. Random hexamers were used to reverse transcribe 0.5 to 1 ug of RNA. MiXCR, applied by TCRdb to the immunoSEQ multiplex PCR reads, yields one record per CDR3 protein. The repertoire holds 150,000 to 160,000 distinct CDR3 sequences, around 95% seen once, with 0.15% to 0.2% in the top ten. The sequencing input was CD4+ T cells from PBMCs. The receptors come from a human donor with Susac syndrome.

V and J are TRBV20-1 and TRBJ2-2; no reliable D call. Germline V gene sequence: CDR1 DFQATT, CDR2 SNEGSKA (reference sequence). V lost 5 bases and J 7 bases, leaving 17 bases between the germline ends. The CDR3 is 14 residues long. The CDR3: CSAAVTTAGGELFF. CDR3 DNA sequence: TGCAGTGCTGCGGTCACCACGGCTGGCGGGGAGCTGTTTTTT.

The chain combines TRBV15 with TRBJ2-2, with D unresolved. The germline V and J ends were trimmed by 7 bases and 5 bases, with 11 bases remaining between them. The length of the CDR3 is 13 residues. The V gene's germline CDR1 is LNHNV and CDR2 YYDKDF (reference sequence). CDR3 DNA sequence: TGTGCCACCACTGGCGCAGTAACCGGGGAGCTGTTTTTT. Protein product: CATTGAVTGELFF.

The genes are TRBV7-9 and TRBJ1-1; tentatively, D is TRBD1 (5 bases). The germline V gene has CDR1 SEHNR and CDR2 FQNEAQ (reference sequence). V was cut by 8 bases and J by 2 bases, with 9 bases left in between. The CDR3 contains 12 residues. In DNA form, the CDR3 reads TGTGCCAGCCTACGGGACAACACTGAAGCTTTCTTT. Protein product: CASLRDNTEAFF.

V usage is TRBV7-3 and J usage is TRBJ2-3; D possibly corresponds to TRBD2 (7 bases). The CDR3 covers 15 residues. CDR1 SGHTA and CDR2 FQGTGA come from the germline V gene. V lost 3 bases to trimming and J lost 0 bases, with 10 bases between them. The CDR3 sequence is CASSLGGASTDTQYF. In DNA form, the CDR3 reads TGTGCCAGCAGCTTGGGGGGGGCTAGCACAGATACGCAGTATTTT. Combining the CDR3 with reference TRBV7-3 and TRBJ2-3 gives the whole variable domain GAGVSQTPSNKVTEKGKYVELRCDPISGHTALYWYRQSLGQGPEFLIYFQGTGAADDSGLPNDRFFAVRPEGSVSTLKIQRTERGDSAVYLCASSLGGASTDTQYFGPGTRLTVL.

The chain employs TRBV20-1 and TRBJ2-1, with D possibly TRBD1 on 5 matching bases. The CDR3 is 15 amino acids. V was pared by 4 bases and J by 0 bases, with 13 bases between. CDR1 and CDR2 (germline): DFQATT, SNEGSKA (reference sequence). CDR3 sequence: CSATNRRSSYNEQFF. The DNA of the CDR3 is TGCAGTGCTACCAACAGGCGTAGCTCCTACAATGAGCAGTTCTTC.

The chain carries TRBV18 and TRBJ2-1; D remains unclear. Germline CDR1 is KGHSH and CDR2 is LQKENI. The CDR3 extends over 15 amino acids. The V end lost 2 bases, the J end lost 3 bases, and 11 bases lay between the germline ends. CDR3: CASSPNTAGYNEQFF. The CDR3 coding sequence is TGTGCCAGCTCACCAAACACGGCAGGCTACAATGAGCAGTTCTTC.

The V and J genes are TRBV29-1 and TRBJ1-1, with TRBD1 matching over 9 bases. The CDR3 is made up of 13 amino acids. Germline V gene sequence: CDR1 SQVTM, CDR2 ANQGSEA. V lost 7 bases and J lost 2; bases outside the gene matches: 5. The CDR3 region is CSGHRGRNTEAFF. The CDR3 coding sequence is TGCAGCGGGCACAGGGGGCGCAACACTGAAGCTTTCTTT. The complete variable domain, with remaining parts taken from reference TRBV29-1 and TRBJ1-1, reads SAVISQKPSRDICQRGTSLTIQCQVDSQVTMMFWYRQQPGQSLTLIATANQGSEATYESGFVIDKFPISRPNLTFSTLTVSNMSPEDSSIYLCSGHRGRNTEAFFGQGTRLTVV.

The rearrangement joins TRBV3-1 to TRBJ2-4; 7 positions agree with TRBD1. Germline loops: CDR1 LGHDT, CDR2 YNNKEL (reference sequence). This CDR3 region has 14 residues. V was pared by 4 bases and J by 8 bases, with 8 bases of the junction left unmatched. In nucleotides, the CDR3 is TGTGCCAGCAGCCCCTCCGGCACAGGGGACATTCAGTACTTC. Residues: CASSPSGTGDIQYF.

The chain employs TRBV25-1 and TRBJ2-5, with TRBD1 matching over 8 bases. The CDR3 sequence is 14 residues long. From germline, CDR1 is MGHDK and CDR2 SYGVNS. The V and J ends lost 3 bases and 1 base, in that order; junction bases with no gene match: 1. In DNA, the CDR3 is TGTGCCAGCAGTGAGGGACAGGTCCAAGAGACCCAGTACTTC. As protein: CASSEGQVQETQYF.

V gene TRBV9 combines with J gene TRBJ1-1; D remains ambiguous. The CDR3 runs 14 residues. Per germline, CDR1 SGDLS and CDR2 YYNGEE. V was pared by 0 bases and J by 1 base, with 7 bases between. Written as DNA, the CDR3 is TGTGCCAGCAGCGTAGTGGACCCGAACACTGAAGCTTTCTTT. Encoded protein: CASSVVDPNTEAFF.

This sequence joins TRBV29-1 and TRBJ1-6; 8 bases are a match to TRBD1. The CDR3 contains 13 residues. The germline gives CDR1 SQVTM, CDR2 ANQGSEA. Trimming removed 5 bases from V and 7 bases from J; junction bases left unmatched: 4. DNA for the CDR3: TGCAGCGTTCGGACAGGGACGAATTCACCCCTCCACTTT. Protein sequence: CSVRTGTNSPLHF.

This rearrangement joins TRBV7-9 to TRBJ2-5; D is unresolved. V was clipped by 5 bases and J by 5 bases, with 15 bases between them. This CDR3 region has 14 residues. Germline-derived CDR1 and CDR2 are SEHNR and FQNEAQ (reference sequence). This CDR3 reads CASSLVWGLETQYF. The CDR3 region has the DNA TGTGCCAGCAGCCTAGTTTGGGGTTTGGAGACCCAGTACTTC.

The J gene is TRBJ2-5, the V gene TRBV12-3 or TRBV12-4; D is perhaps TRBD1 (6 bases). The CDR3 runs to 13 residues. Trimming removed 5 bases from V and 4 bases from J, with 11 bases in between. CDR3 region: CASSLGQIETQYF. CDR3 nucleotides: TGTGCCAGCAGTCTCGGACAGATAGAGACCCAGTACTTC.

The rearrangement links TRBV3-1 to TRBJ2-5, with 14 bases identical to TRBD2. The germline V gene has CDR1 LGHDT and CDR2 YNNKEL (reference sequence). V shed 3 bases and J 4 bases; nucleotides not matched to a gene: 7. The CDR3 spans 17 residues. The CDR3 protein is CASSHPTSGGAGETQYF. CDR3 nucleotide sequence: TGTGCCAGCAGCCATCCGACTAGCGGGGGGGCTGGAGAGACCCAGTACTTC.

This clonotype was seen a single time. The J gene is TRBJ2-3, the V gene TRBV7-3; D gene unclear. Germline V gene data show CDR1 as SGHTA and CDR2 as FQGTGA. The germline V and J ends were trimmed by 3 bases and 6 bases, with 10 bases remaining between them. CDR3 length: 13 residues. CDR3 sequence (DNA): TGTGCCAGCAGCTTTGGACCAGCTGATACGCAGTATTTT. Translating it yields CASSFGPADTQYF.

This chain links TRBV9 with TRBJ1-6, with D perhaps matching TRBD1 (5 bases). The CDR3 sequence is 14 residues long. Trimming pared 10 bases from V and 7 bases from J, leaving 18 bases between. Germline V gives CDR1 SGDLS, CDR2 YYNGEE. The chain's CDR3 is CAGSQGNANSPLHF. The CDR3 nucleotides are TGTGCCGGATCTCAGGGAAACGCCAATTCACCCCTCCACTTT.

This clonotype showed up just once. The chain employs TRBV5-4 and TRBJ2-6, with unresolved D. Deletions cut 0 bases from V and 0 bases from J, with 4 bases between. CDR3 length: 15 amino acids. Per the germline V gene, CDR1 is SGHNT and CDR2 is YYREEE (reference sequence). CDR3 nucleotide sequence: TGTGCCAGCAGCTTGGAGAGCTCTGGGGCCAACGTCCTGACTTTC. Amino acid sequence: CASSLESSGANVLTF.

The chain joins TRBV7-9 to TRBJ2-1, with a possible D match to TRBD2 (5 bases). The V end lost 5 bases, the J end lost 8 bases, and 10 bases lay between the germline ends. The CDR3 length is 12 residues. In germline, CDR1 is SEHNR, CDR2 FQNEAQ (reference sequence). CDR3 residues: CASSRGKDEQFF. CDR3 DNA: TGTGCCAGCAGCCGGGGAAAGGATGAGCAGTTCTTC.

This chain links TRBV20-1 with TRBJ1-2; a possible D gene is TRBD1 (5 bases). CDR1 and CDR2 (germline): DFQATT, SNEGSKA (reference sequence). V was trimmed by 3 bases and J by 4 bases, leaving 15 bases between them. This CDR3 contains 14 residues. DNA for the CDR3: TGCAGTGCTAGGGCCCCGGGGCGGCCCTATGGCTACACCTTC. This gives the protein CSARAPGRPYGYTF.

This clonotype has a handful of counts. The chain employs TRBV20-1 and TRBJ2-5; no firm D call. The V end was cut by 3 bases, the J end by 3 bases, with 8 bases between. CDR3 length equals 12 residues. Germline assignment: CDR1 DFQATT and CDR2 SNEGSKA (reference sequence). The CDR3, as DNA: TGCAGTGCTAGGGTCGGAGAAGAGACCCAGTACTTC. It codes for CSARVGEETQYF.